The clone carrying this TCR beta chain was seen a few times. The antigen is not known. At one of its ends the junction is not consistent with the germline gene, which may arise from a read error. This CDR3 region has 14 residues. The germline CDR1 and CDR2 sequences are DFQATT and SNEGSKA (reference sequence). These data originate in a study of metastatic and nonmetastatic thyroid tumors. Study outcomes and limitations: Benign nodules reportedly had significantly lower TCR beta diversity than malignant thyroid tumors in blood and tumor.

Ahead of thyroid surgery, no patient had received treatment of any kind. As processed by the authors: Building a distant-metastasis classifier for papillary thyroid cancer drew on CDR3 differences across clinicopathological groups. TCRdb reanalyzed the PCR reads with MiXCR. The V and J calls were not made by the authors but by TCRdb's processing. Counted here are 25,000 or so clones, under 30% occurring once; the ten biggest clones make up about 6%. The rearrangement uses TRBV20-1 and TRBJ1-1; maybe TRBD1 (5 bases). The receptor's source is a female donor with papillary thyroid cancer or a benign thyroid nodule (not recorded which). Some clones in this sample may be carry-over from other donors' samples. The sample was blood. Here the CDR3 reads CSAREGGGVTEDFF. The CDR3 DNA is TGCAGTGCTAGAGAGGGTGGAGGGGTCACCGAAGATTTCTTT.